A selection of T cell receptor beta chains follows, all from one sample in a study of blood T cell repertoires in COVID-19. Here immunoSEQ multiplex PCR was the method, and the copy in TCRdb shows in-frame clones only, minus some. Among fewer than 85,000 clones listed, around 67% were seen once. Source material: peripheral blood. The source of these receptors is a man aged 55 to 70 with acute or convalescent COVID-19. Each CDR3 is given with its conserved first and last residue. The D gene is left open where the match is weak. Only part of the rows carry a size: once, few, many, or a class if the clone is expanded.

TRBD2	TRBV2	14	TRBJ2-4	many	TGTGCCAGCAGTGAGACTAGCGGGAGGGACATTCAGTACTTC	CASSETSGRDIQYF
TRBD1	TRBV5-6	17	TRBJ2-6	.	TGTGCCAGCAGCTTCACAGGGGGGAACTCTGGGGCCAACGTCCTGACTTTC	CASSFTGGNSGANVLTF
TRBD2	TRBV24-1	17	TRBJ2-5	.	TGTGCCACCAGTTCGACTAGCGGGCAATCTTACCAAGAGACCCAGTACTTC	CATSSTSGQSYQETQYF
TRBD2	TRBV15	17	TRBJ2-1	once	TGTGCCACCAGCAGAGATCGGGGCGGGAGGGGCCACAATGAGCAGTTCTTC	CATSRDRGGRGHNEQFF
.	TRBV11-3	13	TRBJ2-1	.	TGTGCCAGCAGCCCCCGGGATTCGGGTGAGCAGTTCTTC	CASSPRDSGEQFF
TRBD1	TRBV10-3	15	TRBJ1-2	.	TGTGCCATCAGGGGGGACAGGGCGCCTAACTATGGCTACACCTTC	CAIRGDRAPNYGYTF
.	TRBV6-4	13	TRBJ1-4	.	TGTGCCAGCAGTGTTGGTGCAGGAGAAAAACTGTTTTTT	CASSVGAGEKLFF
.	TRBV11-3	19	TRBJ2-6	.	TGTGCCAGCAGCCCCCCTTACAGGGCCACGATAGTTGGGGCCAACGTCCTGACTTTC	CASSPPYRATIVGANVLTF
.	TRBV2	15	TRBJ1-3	.	TGTGCCAGCAGGGCTAATTGGGGGACTGGAGACACCATATATTTT	CASRANWGTGDTIYF
.	TRBV6-2/TRBV6-3	14	TRBJ1-2	.	TGTGCCAGCAGTTACTCCATCAGGGAGGATGGCTACACCTTC	CASSYSIREDGYTF
.	TRBV28	19	TRBJ2-2	.	TGTGCCAGCAGTTTATCTTCCCCGTTAGGGGGAAATTCCGCCGGGGAGCTGTTTTTT	CASSLSSPLGGNSAGELFF
.	TRBV21-1	17	TRBJ1-2	.	TGTGCCAGCAGCAAAGGGGCGGGGGGAATCTCCTCCTATGGCTACACCTTC	CASSKGAGGISSYGYTF
TRBD1	TRBV6-2/TRBV6-3	17	TRBJ1-1	.	TGTGCCAGCAGTTTCCCCGACAGGGAGGAGCGTCGGACTGAAGCTTTCTTT	CASSFPDREERRTEAFF
.	TRBV19	13	TRBJ1-5	.	TGTGCCAGTGGCGACAGTGGCACTCAGCCCCAGCATTTT	CASGDSGTQPQHF
TRBD2	TRBV19	14	TRBJ2-1	.	TGTGCCAGTAGACGCGGGAGCTCCTACAATGAGCAGTTCTTC	CASRRGSSYNEQFF
.	TRBV9	15	TRBJ2-3	.	TGTGCCAGCAGCGTAGCAGGTCTAGCTGGAGATACGCAGTATTTT	CASSVAGLAGDTQYF
TRBD1	TRBV24-1	15	TRBJ1-2	.	TGTGCCACCAGTGACCCCGGGACAGCCGACTATGGCTACACCTTC	CATSDPGTADYGYTF
.	TRBV21-1	10	TRBJ2-1	few	TGTGCCAGCAGCAGTCAGGGTACGATCTTC	CASSSQGTIF
TRBD1	TRBV25-1	16	TRBJ1-2	.	TGTGCCAGCAGTCCTCCCGGGACAGGGACTGCCTATGGCTACACCTTC	CASSPPGTGTAYGYTF
TRBD2	TRBV7-2	18	TRBJ2-2	.	TGTGCCAGCAGCCCAACCTCCGGGGGGGCAACTTTCACCGGGGAGCTGTTTTTT	CASSPTSGGATFTGELFF
TRBD1	TRBV11-1	15	TRBJ2-2	.	TGTGCCAGCAGCTGGGACAGTCGGGGCGCCGGGGAGCTGTTTTTT	CASSWDSRGAGELFF
TRBD2	TRBV5-1	17	TRBJ2-3	.	TGCGCCAGCAGCTCCGCGGGGGGGGCCGAGGTTAGGGATACGCAGTATTTT	CASSSAGGAEVRDTQYF
TRBD1	TRBV5-5	15	TRBJ1-1	.	TGTGCCAGCAGGCTCCGACAGGGGGTGAACACTGAAGCTTTCTTT	CASRLRQGVNTEAFF
TRBD2	TRBV10-3	14	TRBJ2-3	.	TGTGCCATCAGTGTGGCGGGGGGGACAGATACGCAGTATTTT	CAISVAGGTDTQYF
.	TRBV19	14	TRBJ1-2	.	TGTGCCAGTAGTAATCCCGACACAATCTATGGCTACACCTTC	CASSNPDTIYGYTF
TRBD2	TRBV5-4	15	TRBJ2-3	.	TGTGCCAGCAGCGGGACGGGGGGATACACAGATACGCAGTATTTT	CASSGTGGYTDTQYF
TRBD2	TRBV3-1/TRBV3-2	18	TRBJ2-1	.	TGTGCCAGCAGCCCCGGGACTAGCGGGGGGAGAAGCGACAATGAGCAGTTCTTC	CASSPGTSGGRSDNEQFF
TRBD1	TRBV10-3	14	TRBJ2-3	.	TGTGCCATCAGCGGACAGGGAAACACAGATACGCAGTATTTT	CAISGQGNTDTQYF
.	TRBV15	13	TRBJ1-2	.	TGTGCCACCAGCAGAGCCCCCAGGGAAGGCTACACCTTC	CATSRAPREGYTF
.	TRBV15	13	TRBJ2-1	.	TGTGCCACCAGCAGAGAGGGGGGCAATGAGCAGTTCTTC	CATSREGGNEQFF
.	TRBV18	18	TRBJ2-5	.	TGTGCCAGCTCACCACTTAATTTTCGACAGTCCGCCCGAGAGACCCAGTACTTC	CASSPLNFRQSARETQYF
.	TRBV15	14	TRBJ2-2	.	TGTGCCACCAGCAGAGAGGGGGGCACCGGGGAGCTGTTTTTT	CATSREGGTGELFF
.	TRBV10-3	14	TRBJ1-3	few	TGTGCCATCAGTGGGACAGCCTCTGGAAACACCATATATTTT	CAISGTASGNTIYF
TRBD1	TRBV5-1	15	TRBJ1-4	.	TGCGCCAGCAGCCCAGAGACAGGGATAGGAAAAAAACTGTTTTTT	CASSPETGIGKKLFF
.	TRBV24-1	18	TRBJ2-2	.	TGTGCCACCAGTGATTTGGTTGGCAGAGGGACGAACACCGGGGAGCTGTTTTTT	CATSDLVGRGTNTGELFF
.	TRBV18	14	TRBJ2-3	.	TGTGCCAGCTCCCCCAGGGTCAGCACAGATACGCAGTATTTT	CASSPRVSTDTQYF
.	TRBV7-9	15	TRBJ2-3	.	TGTGCCAGCAGCTTGGCGGGCAGGGGGGTAGATACGCAGTATTTT	CASSLAGRGVDTQYF
.	TRBV19	14	TRBJ1-2	.	TGTGCCAGTAGTATAGATAGGGGCGCAGATGGCTACACCTTC	CASSIDRGADGYTF
.	TRBV5-4	13	TRBJ2-3	.	TGTGCCAGCAGCTTCGGGGGAACAGATACGCAGTATTTT	CASSFGGTDTQYF
TRBD2	TRBV6-1	14	TRBJ2-2	few	TGTGCCAGCAGTGAAGATAGCGGGAGTGGGGAGCTGTTTTTT	CASSEDSGSGELFF
TRBD1	TRBV28	13	TRBJ1-2	.	TGTGCCAGCAGTTGGAACAGGGGACGTGGCTACACCTTC	CASSWNRGRGYTF
TRBD1	TRBV18	14	TRBJ1-5	few	TGTGCCAGCTCTATACAGGGGCGCAATCAGCCCCAGCATTTT	CASSIQGRNQPQHF
TRBD1	TRBV5-6	17	TRBJ2-3	.	TGTGCCAGCAGCTTGGTACGGCGACAGGGGGCAGCAGATACGCAGTATTTT	CASSLVRRQGAADTQYF
TRBD2	TRBV7-8	18	TRBJ2-7	.	TGTGCCAGCAGCCTAGTTGGACTAGCGGGAGGAGGGACCTACGAGCAGTACTTC	CASSLVGLAGGGTYEQYF
TRBD2	TRBV7-2	16	TRBJ2-5	.	TGTGCCAGCAGCTTAGGTAGCGGGGGGGCTGGAGAGACCCAGTACTTC	CASSLGSGGAGETQYF
.	TRBV28	11	TRBJ2-7	.	TGTGCCAGCAACACCCGCTACGAGCAGTACTTC	CASNTRYEQYF